This is a list of T cell receptor beta chains from one sample in a study of long-term antiretroviral therapy in people with HIV. Profiling relied on immunoSEQ multiplex PCR, and the TCRdb table lists in-frame clones only, not all of them. This sample has 39,000 or so clones, with roughly four fifths found just once. Source: unsorted PBMCs, taken 0.6 years after starting antiretroviral therapy. Receptors originate from a man between 18 and 35 years old with HIV. The conserved cysteine and the conserved F or W are not part of the CDR3 here. Size is omitted from some rows. Given values are once, few, many or a class for expanded clones.

abundance: .; j_gene: TRBJ2-7; v_gene: TRBV27; CDR3aa: ASSSNLYEQY
abundance: once; j_gene: TRBJ1-5; v_gene: TRBV7-2; CDR3aa: ASSLGGRAQPQH
abundance: .; j_gene: TRBJ2-2; v_gene: TRBV19; CDR3aa: ACWDRELLARLTGELF
abundance: once; j_gene: TRBJ1-3; v_gene: TRBV4-3; CDR3aa: ASSQDHAPGNTIY
abundance: once; j_gene: TRBJ1-4; v_gene: TRBV18; CDR3aa: ASSPRSPDKGELF
abundance: once; j_gene: TRBJ2-4; v_gene: TRBV19; CDR3aa: ASSERTENIQY
abundance: .; j_gene: TRBJ2-1; v_gene: TRBV18; CDR3aa: ASSPWREGLDNEQF
abundance: .; j_gene: TRBJ2-3; v_gene: TRBV5-5; CDR3aa: ASSPYTDTQY
abundance: once; j_gene: TRBJ2-5; v_gene: TRBV28; CDR3aa: ASLSSGQEGKTQY
abundance: few; j_gene: TRBJ2-7; v_gene: TRBV5-6; CDR3aa: ASSLGLAGGSSYEQY
abundance: .; j_gene: TRBJ2-2; v_gene: TRBV7-8; CDR3aa: ASSLAGGVTGELF
abundance: .; j_gene: TRBJ2-7; v_gene: TRBV5-1; CDR3aa: ASSLDVGLSSYEQY
abundance: few; j_gene: TRBJ1-5; v_gene: TRBV7-6; CDR3aa: ASSLVSGTGVQPQH
abundance: few; j_gene: TRBJ2-7; v_gene: TRBV5-4; CDR3aa: ASSLASYEQY
abundance: .; j_gene: TRBJ2-1; v_gene: TRBV6-6; CDR3aa: ASSSGPDNEQF
abundance: .; j_gene: TRBJ2-3; v_gene: TRBV6-1; CDR3aa: ASSAVGTDTQY
abundance: .; j_gene: TRBJ2-7; v_gene: TRBV7-9; CDR3aa: ASSLNSREQY
abundance: .; j_gene: TRBJ2-1; v_gene: TRBV6-1; CDR3aa: ASSTRAGEWNEQF
abundance: .; j_gene: TRBJ1-1; v_gene: TRBV5-1; CDR3aa: ASSLAGTLNTEAF
abundance: .; j_gene: TRBJ1-1; v_gene: TRBV10-3; CDR3aa: AISESEAMNTEAF
abundance: .; j_gene: TRBJ1-2; v_gene: TRBV19; CDR3aa: ASSITDYGYT
abundance: few; j_gene: TRBJ1-2; v_gene: TRBV19; CDR3aa: ASSTGGSGYT
abundance: few; j_gene: TRBJ2-7; v_gene: TRBV6-5; CDR3aa: ASSYLAGGPGEQY
abundance: .; j_gene: TRBJ1-5; v_gene: TRBV28; CDR3aa: ASSPQRNNQPQH
abundance: .; j_gene: TRBJ2-1; v_gene: TRBV11-3; CDR3aa: ASSLARDEQF
abundance: .; j_gene: TRBJ1-2; v_gene: TRBV2; CDR3aa: ASSEISAGRGYT
abundance: few; j_gene: TRBJ2-7; v_gene: TRBV28; CDR3aa: ASSSTGKAYYEQY
abundance: .; j_gene: TRBJ1-1; v_gene: TRBV5-5; CDR3aa: ASSLGRSGVGTTEAF
abundance: .; j_gene: TRBJ2-1; v_gene: TRBV11-2; CDR3aa: ASSPRAGGQSEQF
abundance: .; j_gene: TRBJ2-7; v_gene: TRBV9; CDR3aa: ASSGSGTGRNEQY
abundance: few; j_gene: TRBJ2-7; v_gene: TRBV7-2; CDR3aa: ASSLAGVNYEQY
abundance: .; j_gene: TRBJ2-3; v_gene: TRBV5-4; CDR3aa: ASSEGVGADTQY
abundance: few; j_gene: TRBJ1-2; v_gene: TRBV5-3; CDR3aa: ARLNREWGYT
abundance: .; j_gene: TRBJ1-5; v_gene: TRBV6-6; CDR3aa: ASSLLDQPQH
abundance: .; j_gene: TRBJ1-2; v_gene: TRBV29-1; CDR3aa: SVEVYRGDYGYT
abundance: .; j_gene: TRBJ2-5; v_gene: TRBV10-1; CDR3aa: ASSHAQGKETQY
abundance: .; j_gene: TRBJ2-7; v_gene: TRBV5-6; CDR3aa: ASRKRGSGSRNEQY
abundance: few; j_gene: TRBJ1-5; v_gene: TRBV18; CDR3aa: ASSPRRTDLNQPQH
abundance: .; j_gene: TRBJ1-5; v_gene: TRBV18; CDR3aa: ASSPGLNQPQH
abundance: .; j_gene: TRBJ1-4; v_gene: TRBV7-2; CDR3aa: ASSSGTATNEKLF
abundance: .; j_gene: TRBJ2-7; v_gene: TRBV19; CDR3aa: ASSIAPGLGTYEQY
abundance: once; j_gene: TRBJ2-2; v_gene: TRBV7-2; CDR3aa: ASSLRFGDTGELF
abundance: .; j_gene: TRBJ2-7; v_gene: TRBV14; CDR3aa: ASSQVPGSTEREQY
abundance: .; j_gene: TRBJ1-1; v_gene: TRBV10-3; CDR3aa: AISVDSRAF
abundance: .; j_gene: TRBJ2-1; v_gene: TRBV18; CDR3aa: ASSPGTSGSINEQF
abundance: once; j_gene: TRBJ1-1; v_gene: TRBV14; CDR3aa: ASSPISDAALRAF
abundance: .; j_gene: TRBJ2-2; v_gene: TRBV6-6; CDR3aa: ASSPTPGELF
abundance: .; j_gene: TRBJ1-5; v_gene: TRBV6-6; CDR3aa: ASGTYSNQPQH
abundance: .; j_gene: TRBJ2-3; v_gene: TRBV9; CDR3aa: ASSAGLLLTDTQY
abundance: .; j_gene: TRBJ1-4; v_gene: TRBV23-1; CDR3aa: ASSRQGRDATNEKLF
abundance: .; j_gene: TRBJ2-7; v_gene: TRBV28; CDR3aa: ASSFYDSSYEQY
abundance: .; j_gene: TRBJ1-3; v_gene: TRBV2; CDR3aa: ASSFRASGNTIY
abundance: .; j_gene: TRBJ2-7; v_gene: TRBV30; CDR3aa: AWSQGPHVY
abundance: .; j_gene: TRBJ2-2; v_gene: TRBV9; CDR3aa: ASSVELGSGELF
abundance: once; j_gene: TRBJ2-1; v_gene: TRBV7-2; CDR3aa: ASSLAINRQF
abundance: .; j_gene: TRBJ2-3; v_gene: TRBV11-2; CDR3aa: ASSRTDTQY
abundance: .; j_gene: TRBJ2-1; v_gene: TRBV19; CDR3aa: ASSIVGSGSNEQF
abundance: .; j_gene: TRBJ2-5; v_gene: TRBV6-6; CDR3aa: ASSYSKAGGGETQY
abundance: .; j_gene: TRBJ1-5; v_gene: TRBV9; CDR3aa: ASSPGGDQPQH